The 8 T cell receptor beta chains in this list originate from one sample, sequenced in a study of blood T cell repertoires in COVID-19. The table came from immunoSEQ multiplex PCR; TCRdb's copy has only in-frame clones and leaves some out. The sample includes under 400,000 clones, more than 75% of them seen just once. The sequencing sample was made of peripheral blood. All receptors come from a woman aged 30 to 39 with COVID-19, enrolled during active disease.

The chain has TRBV24-1 and TRBJ1-2, with D tentatively TRBD1 (5 bases). This CDR3 contains 16 residues. Germline CDR1 and CDR2: KGHDR and SFDVKD. Trimming stripped 2 bases from V and 4 bases from J, with 16 bases between. The CDR3: CATSDSFSRRGYGYTF. The CDR3 bases are TGTGCCACCAGTGATTCCTTCTCCAGGAGGGGCTATGGCTACACCTTC.

The chain is built from TRBV19 and TRBJ1-2, with 7 bases matching TRBD1. This CDR3 is 14 amino acids long. The V and J ends lost 0 bases and 8 bases, in that order; junction bases with no gene match: 6. In germline, CDR1 is LNHDA, CDR2 SQIVND (reference sequence). Written as DNA, the CDR3 is TGTGCCAGTAGTATAGACAGGGGGAGAGGAGGCTACACCTTC. Its translation is CASSIDRGRGGYTF.

V gene TRBV4-1 combines with J gene TRBJ2-7; 9 nucleotides match TRBD2. The CDR3 has 18 amino acids. CDR1 is MGHRA, CDR2 YSYEKL, per germline. The trim removed 1 base at V and 3 bases at J, leaving 13 bases unmatched. The CDR3 sequence: CASSQGRIAGDFVYEQYF. The DNA of the CDR3 is TGCGCCAGCAGCCAAGGCAGGATAGCGGGAGATTTCGTCTACGAGCAGTACTTC.

The rearrangement uses TRBV7-9 and TRBJ2-2; D unresolved. The ends were cut back, 1 base at V and 9 bases at J, with 9 bases in the middle. CDR1 is SEHNR and CDR2 is FQNEAQ in the germline V gene (reference sequence). There are 13 residues in the CDR3. The CDR3 protein is CASSLDSARELFF. For the CDR3, the DNA is TGTGCCAGCAGCTTAGACTCAGCGCGGGAGCTGTTTTTT. The full variable domain, completed using reference TRBV7-9 and TRBJ2-2, is DTGVSQNPRHKITKRGQNVTFRCDPISEHNRLYWYRQTLGQGPEFLTYFQNEAQLEKSRLLSDRFSAERPKGSFSTLEIQRTEQGDSAMYLCASSLDSARELFFGEGSRLTVL.

The chain has TRBV30 and TRBJ2-3, with 11 bases aligning to TRBD2. Germline CDR1 reads GTSNPN; CDR2 reads SVGIG (reference sequence). The junction had 4 bases not matched to a gene; V was cut back by 0 bases and J by 5 bases. This CDR3 has 15 residues. The chain's CDR3 is CAWSVLAGGRDTQYF. The CDR3 region has the DNA TGTGCCTGGAGTGTGCTAGCGGGAGGTAGAGATACGCAGTATTTT.

Here the CDR3 DNA reads TGTGCCTGGACAGGGGGCGCGGAGACCCAGTACTTC. Residues: CAWTGGAETQYF. The rearrangement joins TRBV30 to TRBJ2-5, with TRBD1 matching 8 bases. The CDR3 runs 12 residues. The germline V gene encodes CDR1 GTSNPN and CDR2 SVGIG (reference sequence). After removal of 4 bases from V and 5 bases from J, the junction contained 3 bases not matched to a gene.

The chain joins TRBV19 to TRBJ1-5, with a weak D call TRBD1 (6 bases). The CDR3 spans 16 residues. CDR1 and CDR2 from the germline V gene are LNHDA and SQIVND (reference sequence). V shed 4 bases and J shed 6 bases, with 19 bases lying between them. CDR3 sequence (DNA): TGTGCCAGTAGTACCCTCGGGCAGGGGATAGGTCAGCCCCAGCATTTT. Protein product: CASSTLGQGIGQPQHF.

This clone has just a few counts. The V and J genes are TRBV13 and TRBJ1-1; the match to TRBD1 covers 8 bases. The CDR3 totals 15 residues. Germline-derived CDR1 and CDR2 are PRHDT and FYEKMQ (reference sequence). J was trimmed by 1 base and V by 5 bases; bases with no gene match: 6. The CDR3 region is CASSIRTGTNTEAFF. The CDR3 bases are TGTGCCAGCAGCATACGGACAGGGACGAACACTGAAGCTTTCTTT.